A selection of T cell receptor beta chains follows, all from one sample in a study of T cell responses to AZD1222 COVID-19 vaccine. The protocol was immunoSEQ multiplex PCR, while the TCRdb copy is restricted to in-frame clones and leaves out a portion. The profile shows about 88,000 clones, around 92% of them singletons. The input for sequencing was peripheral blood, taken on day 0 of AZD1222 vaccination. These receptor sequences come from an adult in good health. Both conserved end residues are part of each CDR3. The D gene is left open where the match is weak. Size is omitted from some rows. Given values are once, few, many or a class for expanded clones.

CDR3 DNA: TGTGCCACCAGCAGACAGGGTTATAATTCACCCCTCCACTTT; CDR3 protein: CATSRQGYNSPLHF; J gene: TRBJ1-6; V gene: TRBV15; D gene: .; clone size: .
CDR3 DNA: TGCGCCAGCAGTAGAAGGGGATTTAATGGCTACACCTTC; CDR3 protein: CASSRRGFNGYTF; J gene: TRBJ1-2; V gene: TRBV10-1; D gene: .; clone size: few
CDR3 DNA: TGTGCCGTATCAAGTCACCGGTACGACCGCTATGGCTACACCTTC; CDR3 protein: CAVSSHRYDRYGYTF; J gene: TRBJ1-2; V gene: TRBV19; D gene: .; clone size: .
CDR3 DNA: TGTGCCAGCAGTTACGAGACTAGCGGGACCGATGAGCAGTTCTTC; CDR3 protein: CASSYETSGTDEQFF; J gene: TRBJ2-1; V gene: TRBV6-5; D gene: TRBD2; clone size: .
CDR3 DNA: TGCAGCGTTGGCGGACTAGCGGGTCCACTTCTCGGCAATGAGCAGTTCTTC; CDR3 protein: CSVGGLAGPLLGNEQFF; J gene: TRBJ2-1; V gene: TRBV29-1; D gene: TRBD2; clone size: once
CDR3 DNA: TGTGCCAGCAGCCGGCTCGGCGAGCAGTACTTC; CDR3 protein: CASSRLGEQYF; J gene: TRBJ2-7; V gene: TRBV7-8; D gene: .; clone size: .
CDR3 DNA: TGTGCCAGCAGTTGGGGGCTGGTAGATAATTCACCCCTCCACTTT; CDR3 protein: CASSWGLVDNSPLHF; J gene: TRBJ1-6; V gene: TRBV7-9; D gene: .; clone size: .
CDR3 DNA: TGTGCCAGCAGTTTCCCGGACAGGGGCCCTTTTCACAACACTGAAGCTTTCTTT; CDR3 protein: CASSFPDRGPFHNTEAFF; J gene: TRBJ1-1; V gene: TRBV27; D gene: TRBD1; clone size: .
CDR3 DNA: TGTGCCAGCAGCTTAGGTGGTACTAGGGGGGATGAGCAGTTCTTC; CDR3 protein: CASSLGGTRGDEQFF; J gene: TRBJ2-1; V gene: TRBV7-7; D gene: .; clone size: .
CDR3 DNA: TGCGCCAGCAGCCCGGTAGGGCTCGGCAAGCAGTTCTTC; CDR3 protein: CASSPVGLGKQFF; J gene: TRBJ2-1; V gene: TRBV5-1; D gene: .; clone size: .
CDR3 DNA: TGTGCCCAAAGAACGGGAGCGAACACTGAAGCTTTCTTT; CDR3 protein: CAQRTGANTEAFF; J gene: TRBJ1-1; V gene: TRBV5-4; D gene: .; clone size: .
CDR3 DNA: TGTGCCAGTAGTATCCCGACCATGATCTATGGCTACACCTTC; CDR3 protein: CASSIPTMIYGYTF; J gene: TRBJ1-2; V gene: TRBV19; D gene: .; clone size: once
CDR3 DNA: TGCAGTGCTTTGGTTAACTATGGCTACACCTTC; CDR3 protein: CSALVNYGYTF; J gene: TRBJ1-2; V gene: TRBV20-1; D gene: .; clone size: .
CDR3 DNA: TGTGCCAGTTCCCCGGCGAGCTCCTACAATGAGCAGTTCTTC; CDR3 protein: CASSPASSYNEQFF; J gene: TRBJ2-1; V gene: TRBV28; D gene: .; clone size: once
CDR3 DNA: TGCGCCAGCAGCTTGGCGGCAGCTGGGGCCAACGTCCTGACTTTC; CDR3 protein: CASSLAAAGANVLTF; J gene: TRBJ2-6; V gene: TRBV5-1; D gene: .; clone size: once
CDR3 DNA: TGTGCCAGCAGCCAAGCAACGTGGAGTTCTAATGAAAAACTGTTTTTT; CDR3 protein: CASSQATWSSNEKLFF; J gene: TRBJ1-4; V gene: TRBV14; D gene: .; clone size: .
CDR3 DNA: TGCGCCAGCAGCTTGACGTTTCTCGGAGATACGCAGTATTTT; CDR3 protein: CASSLTFLGDTQYF; J gene: TRBJ2-3; V gene: TRBV5-1; D gene: .; clone size: .
CDR3 DNA: TGCAGCGTTACTCTTACTGAGGGACAGAGCGAGCATTTT; CDR3 protein: CSVTLTEGQSEHF; J gene: TRBJ1-5; V gene: TRBV29-1; D gene: TRBD1; clone size: .
CDR3 DNA: TGTGCCAGCAGCAAAGAGGAGGGGACGGACTATGGCTACACCTTC; CDR3 protein: CASSKEEGTDYGYTF; J gene: TRBJ1-2; V gene: TRBV21-1; D gene: .; clone size: once
CDR3 DNA: TGCGCCAGTCGCCGGGACTACAATGAGCAGTTCTTC; CDR3 protein: CASRRDYNEQFF; J gene: TRBJ2-1; V gene: TRBV5-1; D gene: .; clone size: .
CDR3 DNA: TGTGCCTCCAGCGGTGGGCTCGGCGGCTACACCTTC; CDR3 protein: CASSGGLGGYTF; J gene: TRBJ1-2; V gene: TRBV7-8; D gene: .; clone size: .